A single sample is the source of the 12 T cell receptor beta chains below, sequenced in a study of technical replicates of blood from a handful of donors. Data came from immunoSEQ multiplex PCR; TCRdb stores just in-frame clones and leaves some out. The data contain roughly 70,000 clones, about 94% of them seen just once; the ten biggest clones take up 0.39%. The sequencing sample was made of T cells isolated from PBMCs. These receptors were obtained from a human donor in good health.

The chain links TRBV6-6 to TRBJ1-1, with a possible D match to TRBD1 (5 bases). This CDR3 has 13 amino acids. Between the trimmed V and J ends, which lost 6 bases and 5 bases, there was a span of 13 bases. Germline loops: CDR1 MNHNY, CDR2 SVGAGI (reference sequence). The CDR3 protein is CASRQGVGTEAFF. The CDR3 region has the DNA TGTGCCAGCAGGCAAGGGGTTGGGACTGAAGCTTTCTTT.

The chain uses TRBV19 and TRBJ2-2, with D unresolved. Germline V gene lookup returns CDR1 LNHDA and CDR2 SQIVND (reference sequence). V lost 1 base, J lost 9 bases, and 15 bases lay in between. The CDR3 has 15 amino acids. DNA of the CDR3: TGTGCCAGTAGTATAGCCCCTAGAGGTGTAAGGGAGCTGTTTTTT. This encodes CASSIAPRGVRELFF.

The J gene is TRBJ1-2, the V gene TRBV7-6; 8 nucleotides agree with TRBD1. V gave up 2 bases and J gave up 4 bases; unmatched junction bases: 15. The CDR3 is made up of 18 amino acids. CDR1 is SGHVS and CDR2 is FNYEAQ in the germline V gene. The CDR3 is CASSLSDRFTTGGYGYTF. The CDR3 region has the DNA TGTGCCAGCAGCTTATCCGACCGTTTCACAACAGGGGGCTATGGCTACACCTTC.

The chain has TRBV27 and TRBJ1-4; 9 nucleotides line up with TRBD1. This CDR3 region has 15 residues. Germline loops: CDR1 MNHEY, CDR2 SMNVEV (reference sequence). V trimming: 5 bases; J trimming: 7 bases; junction bases outside the gene matches: 8. The DNA for the CDR3 is TGTGCCAGCAGTCCCACAGGGGGCAGGGTTGAAAAACTGTTTTTT. This sequence encodes CASSPTGGRVEKLFF. Full variable domain (remainder filled in from reference TRBV27 and TRBJ1-4): EAQVTQNPRYLITVTGKKLTVTCSQNMNHEYMSWYRQDPGLGLRQIYYSMNVEVTDKGDVPEGYKVSRKEKRNFPLILESPSPNQTSLYFCASSPTGGRVEKLFFGSGTQLSVL.

This rearrangement joins TRBV29-1 to TRBJ2-3, with TRBD1 identical over 9 bases. V trimming: 2 bases; J trimming: 6 bases; junction bases outside the gene matches: 3. The V gene's germline CDR1 is SQVTM and CDR2 ANQGSEA. The CDR3 has 13 amino acids. Written as DNA, the CDR3 is TGCAGCGTTGAAAGTGACAGGGGGGATACGCAGTATTTT. Amino acids: CSVESDRGDTQYF.

The V gene is TRBV4-2, the J gene TRBJ1-1; maybe TRBD1 (6 bases). Germline lookup yields CDR1 LGHNA and CDR2 YNFKEQ. The CDR3 sequence is 13 residues long. Trimming left V 3 bases short and J 4 bases short, with 9 bases between. Here the CDR3 reads CASSHPGATEAFF. The CDR3 nucleotides read TGTGCCAGCAGCCACCCAGGGGCCACTGAAGCTTTCTTT.

This chain joins TRBV7-8 and TRBJ2-1; maybe TRBD2 (6 bases). V was pared by 2 bases and J by 1 base, with 18 bases between. The CDR3 extends over 18 amino acids. CDR1 and CDR2 (germline): SGHVS, FQNEAQ. The CDR3 coding sequence is TGTGCCAGCAGCTTAACCAGACTAGTTTCCAAGTCCTACAATGAGCAGTTCTTC. Translating gives CASSLTRLVSKSYNEQFF.

The J gene is TRBJ1-2, the V gene TRBV29-1; D ambiguous. The V gene lost 4 bases and the J gene lost 4 bases, with 7 bases spanning the gap. Germline-derived CDR1 and CDR2 are SQVTM and ANQGSEA. The CDR3 spans 11 residues. The CDR3, as DNA: TGCAGCGTTGTTGGCTCCTATGGCTACACCTTC. It encodes CSVVGSYGYTF.

The chain has TRBV10-3 and TRBJ1-1; D perhaps matches TRBD1 (5 bases). Trimming left V 7 bases short and J 3 bases short, with 12 bases between. This CDR3 contains 13 residues. The germline CDR1 and CDR2 sequences are ENHRY and SYGVKD. Here the CDR3 reads CAITKGVDTEAFF. For the CDR3, the DNA is TGTGCCATCACCAAAGGGGTAGACACTGAAGCTTTCTTT.

The rearrangement joins TRBV7-3 to TRBJ2-2; D is possibly TRBD1 (5 bases). CDR1 and CDR2 from the germline V gene are SGHTA and FQGTGA. The CDR3 runs 14 residues. Trimming stripped 4 bases from V and 1 base from J, with 7 bases between. DNA of the CDR3: TGTGCCAGCAGCTATACAGGGAACACCGGGGAGCTGTTTTTT. Translating gives CASSYTGNTGELFF. Full variable domain (outside the CDR3, taken from reference TRBV7-3 and TRBJ2-2): GAGVSQTPSNKVTEKGKYVELRCDPISGHTALYWYRQSLGQGPEFLIYFQGTGAADDSGLPNDRFFAVRPEGSVSTLKIQRTERGDSAVYLCASSYTGNTGELFFGEGSRLTVL.

The chain recombines TRBV7-9 with TRBJ2-7; TRBD1 is a possible D gene (5 bases). The CDR3 runs to 12 residues. From germline, CDR1 is SEHNR and CDR2 FQNEAQ (reference sequence). Trimming shortened V by 5 bases and J by 6 bases, and 11 bases separated the two germline ends. The CDR3 nucleotides read TGTGCCAGCAGCCTCTCCCAGGGCGAGCAGTACTTC. Translation gives CASSLSQGEQYF.

The chain recombines TRBV6-6 with TRBJ1-5; 7 nucleotides agree with TRBD1. The germline CDR1 and CDR2 sequences are MNHNY and SVGAGI (reference sequence). V shed 7 bases and J 4 bases; nucleotides not matched to a gene: 7. The CDR3 has 14 residues. The CDR3 sequence is CASNTGQTNQPQHF. DNA of the CDR3: TGTGCCAGCAATACGGGACAGACTAATCAGCCCCAGCATTTT.